Listed below are T cell receptor beta chains from one sample, sequenced in a study of T-cell reconstitution after alpha-beta-depleted transplantation in children. TCRdb processed the PCR reads anew with MiXCR; each CDR3 protein has one entry. Of about 210,000 distinct CDR3 sequences listed, approximately 19% were seen once; the top ten hold around 44%. The starting material was PBMCs, mostly from graft donor cells, obtained 360 days after TCRalphabeta/CD19-depleted stem cell transplant. The receptors shown here come from a male patient between 2 and 10 years old who had a stem cell transplant for acute lymphoblastic leukemia, so the T cells may come from the graft donor. The CDR3 runs from the conserved cysteine through the conserved F or W. The D gene is left open where the match is weak. Clone sizes are given selectively: once, few, many, or a class where the clone is expanded.

length | J | size | D | V | CDR3 | DNA
16 | TRBJ2-7 | few | NA | TRBV15 | CATSRDRVGHTYEQYF | TGTGCCACCAGCAGAGATCGTGTAGGACACACATACGAGCAGTACTTC
14 | TRBJ2-7 | few | TRBD2 | TRBV20-1 | CSALNLAGSYEQYF | TGCAGTGCCCTTAATCTAGCGGGGTCCTACGAGCAGTACTTC
14 | TRBJ1-5 | many | NA | TRBV29-1 | CSVAQENSNQPQHF | TGCAGCGTCGCCCAGGAGAACAGCAATCAGCCCCAGCATTTT
13 | TRBJ2-7 | many | NA | TRBV6-5 | CASSANTGSEQYF | TGTGCCAGCAGCGCTAACACAGGGTCCGAGCAGTACTTC
14 | TRBJ2-7 | many | NA | TRBV4-3 | CASSQDRVSYEQYF | TGCGCCAGCAGCCAAGACAGGGTCTCCTACGAGCAGTACTTC
15 | TRBJ1-3 | many | TRBD1 | TRBV27 | CASSLTGGFGNTIYF | TGTGCCAGCAGTTTGACAGGGGGCTTTGGAAACACCATATATTTT
15 | TRBJ1-3 | few | NA | TRBV4-2 | CASSQAQGSGNTIYF | TGTGCCAGCAGCCAAGCACAGGGTTCTGGAAACACCATATATTTT
14 | TRBJ2-5 | NA | TRBD1 | TRBV20-1 | CSARPGQGEETQYF | TGCAGTGCCCGACCGGGACAGGGTGAAGAGACCCAGTACTTC
16 | TRBJ1-5 | NA | TRBD1 | TRBV30 | CAWSAGRQGGNQPQHF | TGTGCCTGGAGTGCCGGGCGACAGGGAGGCAATCAGCCCCAGCATTTT
15 | TRBJ2-6 | NA | NA | TRBV5-1 | CASSFRSAWANVLTF | TGCGCCAGCAGTTTCCGATCCGCCTGGGCCAACGTCCTGACTTTC
12 | TRBJ1-6 | many | NA | TRBV12-3/TRBV12-4 | CASSLVNSPLHF | TGTGCCAGCAGCTTAGTGAATTCACCCCTCCACTTT
16 | TRBJ1-1 | NA | NA | TRBV5-1 | CASSLEPDLLNTEAFF | TGCGCCAGCAGCTTGGAGCCAGATCTCCTGAACACTGAAGCTTTCTTT
13 | TRBJ2-3 | NA | NA | TRBV2 | CASSEGLVTTQYF | TGTGCCAGCAGTGAAGGCTTAGTTACCACGCAGTATTTT
15 | TRBJ2-2 | few | NA | TRBV11-3 | CASSLTSIPTGELFF | TGTGCCAGCAGCCTGACCTCCATTCCCACCGGGGAGCTGTTTTTT
14 | TRBJ2-7 | NA | NA | TRBV18 | CASSPPGQLGEQYF | TGTGCCAGCTCACCTCCAGGACAGTTGGGCGAGCAGTACTTC
18 | TRBJ1-1 | NA | TRBD1 | TRBV29-1 | CSVVTDVRQGWMNTEAFF | TGCAGCGTCGTCACGGATGTAAGACAGGGATGGATGAACACTGAAGCTTTCTTT
17 | TRBJ2-3 | NA | TRBD2 | TRBV18 | CASSPFPRGGSSDTQYF | TGTGCCAGCTCACCCTTTCCGCGGGGGGGCAGTTCAGATACGCAGTATTTT
13 | TRBJ1-2 | few | NA | TRBV29-1 | CSVVTLPRYGYTF | TGCAGCGTCGTAACCCTCCCCCGCTATGGCTACACCTTC
15 | TRBJ1-2 | few | TRBD1 | TRBV15 | CATSRERQGAVGYTF | TGTGCCACCAGCAGAGAGAGACAGGGGGCAGTTGGCTACACCTTC
17 | TRBJ1-6 | few | NA | TRBV5-4 | CASSLLMSGIDNSPLHF | TGTGCCAGCAGCTTATTGATGTCGGGGATCGATAATTCACCCCTCCACTTT
12 | TRBJ2-7 | many | NA | TRBV12-3/TRBV12-4 | CASSAGGYEQYF | TGTGCCAGCAGCGCTGGGGGATACGAGCAGTACTTC
12 | TRBJ2-5 | many | NA | TRBV28 | CASSLRGETQYF | TGTGCCAGCAGTCTTAGGGGGGAGACCCAGTACTTC
17 | TRBJ2-1 | few | NA | TRBV4-3 | CASSQERRGTQYNEQFF | TGCGCCAGCAGCCAAGAAAGGAGGGGGACACAATACAATGAGCAGTTCTTC
13 | TRBJ2-7 | few | NA | TRBV6-1 | CASRRQSSYEQYF | TGTGCCAGCCGGCGGCAGAGCTCCTACGAGCAGTACTTC
14 | TRBJ2-5 | few | NA | TRBV6-5 | CASSFFVGQETQYF | TGTGCCAGCAGTTTTTTCGTCGGCCAAGAGACCCAGTACTTC